The present T cell receptor (beta chain) was sequenced within a study of cytomegalovirus exposure and HLA in healthy donors. About the study: Counted in an early data release were 75 million to 85 million unique TCRs from HLA-typed donors. Study-level points and caveats: It has been reported that TCR beta sequences accurately predicted the HLA-A and HLA-B alleles of most subjects.

As for this clone: Its antigen remains unidentified.

In the PCR, 60 Vbeta and 13 Jbeta primers were used. The repertoire was sequenced with immunoSEQ multiplex PCR; TCRdb's copy has only in-frame clones and lacks some. In the table there are more than 95,000 clones, less than 85% of which are singletons. CDR3 length: 13 amino acids. In germline, CDR1 is MNHNY, CDR2 SVGAGI (reference sequence). Trimming took 6 bases from V and 2 from J, leaving 11 bases between them. This receptor was obtained from a female donor in good health and CMV-seronegative. The specimen sequenced was PBMCs. The J gene is TRBJ2-7, the V gene TRBV6-6, with unresolved D. CDR3 protein: CASRAPVAYEQYF. The CDR3 DNA reads TGTGCCAGCAGAGCCCCTGTGGCCTACGAGCAGTACTTC.